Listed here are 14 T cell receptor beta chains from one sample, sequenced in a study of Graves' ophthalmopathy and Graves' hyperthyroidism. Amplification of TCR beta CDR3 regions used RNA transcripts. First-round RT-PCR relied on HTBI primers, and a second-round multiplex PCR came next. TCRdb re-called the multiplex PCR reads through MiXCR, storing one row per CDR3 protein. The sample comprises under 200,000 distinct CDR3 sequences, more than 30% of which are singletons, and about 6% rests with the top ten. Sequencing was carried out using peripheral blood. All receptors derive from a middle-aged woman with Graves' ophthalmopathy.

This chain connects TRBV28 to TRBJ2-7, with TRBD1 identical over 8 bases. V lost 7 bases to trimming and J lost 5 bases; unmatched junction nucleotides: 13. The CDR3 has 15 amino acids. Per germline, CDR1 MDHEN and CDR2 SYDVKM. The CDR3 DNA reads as TGTGCCAGCATCCCCAGGGGGCAGGGGGTCAACGAGCAGTACTTC. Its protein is CASIPRGQGVNEQYF.

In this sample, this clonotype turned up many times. This chain's CDR3 is CSASGTGEAEAFF. DNA for the CDR3: TGCAGTGCTTCTGGGACGGGAGAGGCTGAAGCTTTCTTT. The V call is TRBV20-1, the J call TRBJ1-1, with a tentative D call TRBD1 (5 bases). CDR3 length equals 13 residues. V lost 5 bases and J lost 6, with 16 bases in between. Germline V CDR1 and CDR2: DFQATT, SNEGSKA (reference sequence).

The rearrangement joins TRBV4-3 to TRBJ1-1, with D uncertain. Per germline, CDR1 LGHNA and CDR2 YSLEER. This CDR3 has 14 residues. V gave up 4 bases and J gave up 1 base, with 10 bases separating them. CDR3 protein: CASSRDYTNTEAFF. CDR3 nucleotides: TGCGCCAGCAGCCGTGACTATACGAACACTGAAGCTTTCTTT.

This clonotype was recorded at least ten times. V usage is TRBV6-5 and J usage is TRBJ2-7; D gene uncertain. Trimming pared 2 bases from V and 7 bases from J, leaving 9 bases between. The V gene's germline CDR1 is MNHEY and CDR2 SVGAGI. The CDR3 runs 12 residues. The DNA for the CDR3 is TGTGCCAGCAGTTACAACAGACGGGAGCAGTACTTC. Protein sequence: CASSYNRREQYF.

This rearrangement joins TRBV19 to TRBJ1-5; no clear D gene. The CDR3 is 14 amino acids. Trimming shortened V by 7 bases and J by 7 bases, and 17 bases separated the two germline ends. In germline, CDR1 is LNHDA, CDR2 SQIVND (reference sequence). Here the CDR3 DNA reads TGTGCCAGTAAGCCTAGCGAGGGTTACCAGCCCCAGCATTTT. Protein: CASKPSEGYQPQHF.

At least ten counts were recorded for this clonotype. CDR3 nucleotide sequence: TGTGCCAGCAGCTTACGAGGGGCGGGTAGCGAGCAGTACTTC. It is translated as CASSLRGAGSEQYF. V gene TRBV7-9 combines with J gene TRBJ2-7; D is perhaps TRBD1 or TRBD2 (5 bases each). The V gene lost 2 bases and the J gene lost 6 bases, with 14 bases spanning the gap. Germline V gene lookup returns CDR1 SEHNR and CDR2 FQNEAQ (reference sequence). The CDR3 extends over 14 amino acids.

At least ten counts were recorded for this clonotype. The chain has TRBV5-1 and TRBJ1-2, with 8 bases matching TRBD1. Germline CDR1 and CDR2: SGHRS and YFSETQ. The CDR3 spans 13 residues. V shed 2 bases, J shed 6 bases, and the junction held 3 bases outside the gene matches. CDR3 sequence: CASSFTGGDGYTF. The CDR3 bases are TGCGCCAGCAGCTTTACAGGGGGTGATGGCTACACCTTC.

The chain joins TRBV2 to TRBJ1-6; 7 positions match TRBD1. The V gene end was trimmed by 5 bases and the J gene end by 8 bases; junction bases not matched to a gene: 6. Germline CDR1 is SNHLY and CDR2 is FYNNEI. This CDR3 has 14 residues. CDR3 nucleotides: TGTGCCAGCAGTCGACAGGGTGTGGATTCACCCCTCCACTTT. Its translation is CASSRQGVDSPLHF.

DNA of the CDR3: TGTGCCAGCAGCTTAGCCCCGACAGCGAACACGTACGAGCAGTACTTC. Translated: CASSLAPTANTYEQYF. This chain links TRBV7-2 with TRBJ2-7; tentatively, D is TRBD1 (5 bases). Germline values: CDR1 SGHTA, CDR2 FQGNSA. The CDR3 is 16 residues long. V dropped 0 bases and J dropped 4 bases, with 16 bases sitting between them.

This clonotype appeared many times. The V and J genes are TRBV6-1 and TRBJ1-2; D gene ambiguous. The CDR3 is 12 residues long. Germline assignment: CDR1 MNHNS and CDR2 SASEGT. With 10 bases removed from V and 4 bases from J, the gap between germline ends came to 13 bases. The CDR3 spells CATRKETYGYTF. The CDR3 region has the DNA TGTGCCACTAGGAAGGAGACCTATGGCTACACCTTC.

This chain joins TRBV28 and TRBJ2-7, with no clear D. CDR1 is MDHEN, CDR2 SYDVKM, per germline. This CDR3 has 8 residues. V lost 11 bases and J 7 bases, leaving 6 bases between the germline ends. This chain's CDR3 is CAAGEQYF. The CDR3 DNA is TGTGCCGCCGGAGAGCAGTACTTC. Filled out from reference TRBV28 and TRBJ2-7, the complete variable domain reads DVKVTQSSRYLVKRTGEKVFLECVQDMDHENMFWYRQDPGLGLRLIYFSYDVKMKEKGDIPEGYSVSREKKERFSLILESASTNQTSMYLCAAGEQYFGPGTRLTVT.

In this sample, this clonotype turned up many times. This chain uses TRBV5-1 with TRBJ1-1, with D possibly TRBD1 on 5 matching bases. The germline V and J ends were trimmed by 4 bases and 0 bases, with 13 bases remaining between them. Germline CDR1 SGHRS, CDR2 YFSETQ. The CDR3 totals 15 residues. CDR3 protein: CASSTDGGMNTEAFF. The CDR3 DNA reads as TGCGCCAGCAGCACGGATGGGGGAATGAACACTGAAGCTTTCTTT.

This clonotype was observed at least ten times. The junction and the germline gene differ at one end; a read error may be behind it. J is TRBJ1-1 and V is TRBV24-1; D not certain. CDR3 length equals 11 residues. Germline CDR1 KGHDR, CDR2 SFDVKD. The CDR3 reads CASSDYGEAFF. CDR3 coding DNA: TGTGCCTCCAGTGATTATGGTGAAGCTTTCTTT.

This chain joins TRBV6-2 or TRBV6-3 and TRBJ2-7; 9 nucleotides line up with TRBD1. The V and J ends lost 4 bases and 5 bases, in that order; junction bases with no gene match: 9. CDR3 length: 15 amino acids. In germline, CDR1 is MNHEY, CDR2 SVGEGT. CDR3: CASSSGQGRHDEQYF. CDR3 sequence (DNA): TGTGCCAGCAGTTCGGGACAGGGACGTCACGACGAGCAGTACTTC.